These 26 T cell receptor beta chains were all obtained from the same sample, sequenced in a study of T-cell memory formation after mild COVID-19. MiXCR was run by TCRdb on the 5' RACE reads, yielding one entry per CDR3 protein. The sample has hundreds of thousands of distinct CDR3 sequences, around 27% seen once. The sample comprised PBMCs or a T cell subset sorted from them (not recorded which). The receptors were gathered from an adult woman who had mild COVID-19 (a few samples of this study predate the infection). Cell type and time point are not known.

For the CDR3, the DNA is TGTGCCAGCAGTGTGAGTTTTCATGCGGTGGGTGAGCAGTTCTTC. Its translation: CASSVSFHAVGEQFF. The chain has TRBV6-5 and TRBJ2-1; no reliable D call. The CDR3 covers 15 residues. Per the germline V gene, CDR1 is MNHEY and CDR2 is SVGAGI. V was pared by 5 bases and J by 9 bases, with 20 bases between.

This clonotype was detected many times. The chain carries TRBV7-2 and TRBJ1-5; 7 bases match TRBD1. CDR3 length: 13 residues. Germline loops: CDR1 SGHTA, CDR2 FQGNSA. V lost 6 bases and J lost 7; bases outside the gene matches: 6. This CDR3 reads CASSIRGEQPQHF. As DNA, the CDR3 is TGTGCCAGCAGTATCAGGGGGGAACAGCCCCAGCATTTT.

CDR3 DNA: TGCAGTGCTAGAGTTGGGACGGCAACTAATGAAAAACTGTTTTTT. Protein product: CSARVGTATNEKLFF. This chain links TRBV20-1 with TRBJ1-4; D is perhaps TRBD1 (5 bases). Per germline, CDR1 DFQATT and CDR2 SNEGSKA (reference sequence). The CDR3 is 15 residues long. The ends were cut back, 1 base at V and 0 bases at J, with 9 bases in the middle.

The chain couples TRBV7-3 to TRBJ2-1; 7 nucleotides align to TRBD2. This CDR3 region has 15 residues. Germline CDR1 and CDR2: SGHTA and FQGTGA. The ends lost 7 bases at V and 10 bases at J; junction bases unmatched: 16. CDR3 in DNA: TGTGCCAGCACCCTGGGGGGGGGTTACTCTACCGAGCAGTTCTTC. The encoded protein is CASTLGGGYSTEQFF.

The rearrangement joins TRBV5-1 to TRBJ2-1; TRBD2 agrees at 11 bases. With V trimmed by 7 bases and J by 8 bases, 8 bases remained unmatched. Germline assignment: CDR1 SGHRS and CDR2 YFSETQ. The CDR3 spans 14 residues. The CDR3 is CASRNSGGAHEQFF. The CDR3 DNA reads TGCGCCAGCCGTAATAGCGGGGGGGCTCATGAGCAGTTCTTC. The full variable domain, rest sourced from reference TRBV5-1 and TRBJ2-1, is KAGVTQTPRYLIKTRGQQVTLSCSPISGHRSVSWYQQTPGQGLQFLFEYFSETQRNKGNFPGRFSGRQFSNSRSEMNVSTLELGDSALYLCASRNSGGAHEQFFGPGTRLTVL.

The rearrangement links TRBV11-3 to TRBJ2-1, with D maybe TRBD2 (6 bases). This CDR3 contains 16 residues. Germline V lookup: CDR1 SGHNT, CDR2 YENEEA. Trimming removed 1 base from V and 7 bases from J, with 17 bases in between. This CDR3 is CASSLGGGNARNEQFF. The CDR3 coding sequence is TGTGCCAGCAGCTTAGGAGGAGGGAACGCGCGTAATGAGCAGTTCTTC.

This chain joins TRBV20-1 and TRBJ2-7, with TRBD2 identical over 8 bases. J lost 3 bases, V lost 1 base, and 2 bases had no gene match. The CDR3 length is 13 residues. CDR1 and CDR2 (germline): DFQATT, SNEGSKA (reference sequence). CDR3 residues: CSARGSGVYEQYF. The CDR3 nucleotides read TGCAGTGCTAGAGGTAGCGGGGTCTACGAGCAGTACTTC.

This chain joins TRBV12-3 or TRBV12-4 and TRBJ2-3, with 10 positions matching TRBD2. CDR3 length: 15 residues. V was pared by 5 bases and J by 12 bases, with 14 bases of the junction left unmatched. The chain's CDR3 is CASSTGTSVTLDQYF. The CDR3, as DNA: TGTGCCAGCAGTACCGGGACTAGCGTCACACTCGACCAGTATTTT.

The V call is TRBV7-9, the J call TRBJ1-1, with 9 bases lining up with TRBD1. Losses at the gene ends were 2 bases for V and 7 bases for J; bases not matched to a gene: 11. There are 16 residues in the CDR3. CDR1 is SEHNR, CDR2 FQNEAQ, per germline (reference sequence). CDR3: CASSLSGQGYIVEAFF. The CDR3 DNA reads TGTGCCAGCAGCTTATCGGGACAGGGTTATATTGTTGAAGCTTTCTTT.

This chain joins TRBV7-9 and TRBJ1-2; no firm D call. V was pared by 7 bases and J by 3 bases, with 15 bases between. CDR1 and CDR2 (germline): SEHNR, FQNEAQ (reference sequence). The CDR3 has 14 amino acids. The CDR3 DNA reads TGTGCCAGCACTCCCGGGGTCTTTTACTATGGCTACACCTTC. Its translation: CASTPGVFYYGYTF.

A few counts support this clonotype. CDR3 sequence: CSASSWSGNTIYF. The CDR3 region has the DNA TGCAGTGCTAGTTCCTGGTCTGGAAACACCATATATTTT. V gene TRBV20-1 combines with J gene TRBJ1-3; unclear D gene. V gave up 3 bases and J gave up 1 base, with 7 bases separating them. Per germline, CDR1 DFQATT and CDR2 SNEGSKA (reference sequence). CDR3 size: 13 residues.

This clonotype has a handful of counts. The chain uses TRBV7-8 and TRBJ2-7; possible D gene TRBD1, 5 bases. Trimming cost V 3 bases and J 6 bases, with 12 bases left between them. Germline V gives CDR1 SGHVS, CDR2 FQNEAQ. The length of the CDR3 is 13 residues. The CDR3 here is CASSLDISREQYF. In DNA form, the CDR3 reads TGTGCCAGCAGCTTGGACATTAGTCGCGAGCAGTACTTC.

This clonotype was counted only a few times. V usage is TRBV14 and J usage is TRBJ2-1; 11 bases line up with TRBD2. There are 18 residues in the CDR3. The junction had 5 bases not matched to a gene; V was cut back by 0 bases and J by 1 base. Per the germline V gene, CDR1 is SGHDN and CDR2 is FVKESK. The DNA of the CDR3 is TGTGCCAGCAGCCAAGATCGTCTAGCGGGGGGTTCCTACAATGAGCAGTTCTTC. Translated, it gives CASSQDRLAGGSYNEQFF.

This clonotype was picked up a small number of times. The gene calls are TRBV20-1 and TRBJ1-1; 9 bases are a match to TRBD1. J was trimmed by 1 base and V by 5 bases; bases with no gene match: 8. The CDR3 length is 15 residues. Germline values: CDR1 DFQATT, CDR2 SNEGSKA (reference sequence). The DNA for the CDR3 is TGCAGTGCTCGGGACAGGGAGGGATGGAACACTGAAGCTTTCTTT. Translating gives CSARDREGWNTEAFF.

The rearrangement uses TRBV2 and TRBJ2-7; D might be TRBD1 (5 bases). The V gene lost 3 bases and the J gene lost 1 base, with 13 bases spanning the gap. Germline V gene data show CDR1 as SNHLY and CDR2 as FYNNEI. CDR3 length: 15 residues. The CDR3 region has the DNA TGTGCCAGCAGTGAGCTGGCAGGGCCTTCCTACGAGCAGTACTTC. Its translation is CASSELAGPSYEQYF.

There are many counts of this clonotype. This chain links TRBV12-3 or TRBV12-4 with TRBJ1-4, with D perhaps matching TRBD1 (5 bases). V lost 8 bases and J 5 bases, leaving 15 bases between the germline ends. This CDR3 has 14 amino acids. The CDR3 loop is CASVSGQVNEKLFF. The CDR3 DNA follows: TGTGCCAGCGTCTCTGGACAAGTGAATGAAAAACTGTTTTTT.

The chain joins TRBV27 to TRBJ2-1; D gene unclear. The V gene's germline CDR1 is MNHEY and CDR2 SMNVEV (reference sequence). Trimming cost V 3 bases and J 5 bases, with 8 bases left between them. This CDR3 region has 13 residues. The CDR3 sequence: CASSLRGNNEQFF. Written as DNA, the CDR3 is TGTGCCAGCAGTTTGCGCGGAAACAATGAGCAGTTCTTC.

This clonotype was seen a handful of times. CDR3 residues: CASSPTGTGIEQYF. CDR3 nucleotide sequence: TGTGCCAGCTCACCAACCGGGACAGGGATCGAGCAGTACTTC. The V call is TRBV18, the J call TRBJ2-7; TRBD1 aligns across 9 bases. The CDR3 spans 14 residues. V gave up 2 bases and J gave up 6 bases; unmatched junction bases: 5. Germline V gives CDR1 KGHSH, CDR2 LQKENI.

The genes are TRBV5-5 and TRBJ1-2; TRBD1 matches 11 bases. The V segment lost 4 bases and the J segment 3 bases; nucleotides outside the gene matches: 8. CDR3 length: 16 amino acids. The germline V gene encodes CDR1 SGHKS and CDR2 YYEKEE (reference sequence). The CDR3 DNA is TGTGCCAGCAGCCCGGGGGACAGGGGGATGGACTATGGCTACACCTTC. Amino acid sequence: CASSPGDRGMDYGYTF.

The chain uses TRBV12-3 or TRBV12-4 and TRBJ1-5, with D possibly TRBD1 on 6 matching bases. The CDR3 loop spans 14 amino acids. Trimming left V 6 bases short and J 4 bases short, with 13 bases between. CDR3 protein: CASRFGGLNQPQHF. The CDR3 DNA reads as TGTGCCAGCAGATTTGGGGGCCTGAATCAGCCCCAGCATTTT.

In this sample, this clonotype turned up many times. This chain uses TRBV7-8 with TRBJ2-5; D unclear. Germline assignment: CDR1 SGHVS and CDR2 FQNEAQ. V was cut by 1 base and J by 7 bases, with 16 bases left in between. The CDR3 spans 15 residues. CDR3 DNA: TGTGCCAGCAGCTTAGGATTCACTACCCCGGGGACCCAGTACTTC. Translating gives CASSLGFTTPGTQYF. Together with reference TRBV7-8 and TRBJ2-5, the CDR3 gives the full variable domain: GAGVSQSPRYKVAKRGQDVALRCDPISGHVSLFWYQQALGQGPEFLTYFQNEAQLDKSGLPSDRFFAERPEGSVSTLKIQRTQQEDSAVYLCASSLGFTTPGTQYFGPGTRLLVL.

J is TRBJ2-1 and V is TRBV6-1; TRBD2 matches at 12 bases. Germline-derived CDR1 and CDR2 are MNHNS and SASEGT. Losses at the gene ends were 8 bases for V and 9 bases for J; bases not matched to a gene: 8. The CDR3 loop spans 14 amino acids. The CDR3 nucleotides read TGTGCCAGCCCTAGACTAGCGGGGGATGGTGAGCAGTTCTTC. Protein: CASPRLAGDGEQFF.

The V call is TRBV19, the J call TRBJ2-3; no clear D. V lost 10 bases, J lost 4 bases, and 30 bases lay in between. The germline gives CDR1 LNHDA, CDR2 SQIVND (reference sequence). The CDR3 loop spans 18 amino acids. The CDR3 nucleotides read TGTGCCACTCCTATAGCCCTTCGGAAAGGGTGGTCATCAGATACGCAGTATTTT. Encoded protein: CATPIALRKGWSSDTQYF. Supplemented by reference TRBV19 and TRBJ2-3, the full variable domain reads DGGITQSPKYLFRKEGQNVTLSCEQNLNHDAMYWYRQDPGQGLRLIYYSQIVNDFQKGDIAEGYSVSREKKESFPLTVTSAQKNPTAFYLCATPIALRKGWSSDTQYFGPGTRLTVL.

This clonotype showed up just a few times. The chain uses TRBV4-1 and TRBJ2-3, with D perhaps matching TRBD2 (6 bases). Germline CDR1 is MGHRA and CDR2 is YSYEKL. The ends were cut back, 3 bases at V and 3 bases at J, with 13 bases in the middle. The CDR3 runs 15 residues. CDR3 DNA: TGCGCCAGCAGCCACAGGCCGGGAGAGACAGATACGCAGTATTTT. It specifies CASSHRPGETDTQYF.

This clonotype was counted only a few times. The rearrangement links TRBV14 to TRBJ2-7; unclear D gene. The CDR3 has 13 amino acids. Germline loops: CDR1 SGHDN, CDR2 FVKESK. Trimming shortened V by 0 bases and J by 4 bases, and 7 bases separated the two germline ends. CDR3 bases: TGTGCCAGCAGCCAAGACTATCCATACGAGCAGTACTTC. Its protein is CASSQDYPYEQYF.

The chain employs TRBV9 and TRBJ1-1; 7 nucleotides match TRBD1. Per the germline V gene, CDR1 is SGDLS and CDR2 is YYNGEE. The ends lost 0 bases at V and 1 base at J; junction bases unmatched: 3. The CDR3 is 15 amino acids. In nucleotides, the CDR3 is TGTGCCAGCAGCGTAGGGCCAGGGGGGAACACTGAAGCTTTCTTT. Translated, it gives CASSVGPGGNTEAFF.